This T cell receptor (beta chain) was identified during a study of T cell responses to AZD1222 COVID-19 vaccine. Findings and limits, study-wide: Targets within unmutated variant regions were reportedly found for nearly half of spike-specific TCRs. Repertoire collection took place solely once the T cell response had peaked. The donor group comprised mostly white British people and more females; the analysis possibly underestimated clonal diversity. The number of AZD1222 recipients seropositive at baseline was only 5 to 7.

A note on this clone: Its antigen is as yet unknown.

CDR3 size: 17 residues. Germline V CDR1 and CDR2: LGHDT, YNNKEL (reference sequence). V lost 2 bases and J 7 bases, leaving 21 bases between the germline ends. The protocol was immunoSEQ multiplex PCR, while the TCRdb copy is restricted to in-frame clones and leaves out a portion. The sample carries some 180,000 clones, around nine tenths recorded once. The sequences come from peripheral blood, collected 28 days after the second dose of the MenACWY control vaccine. The chain is built from TRBV3-1 (or the pseudogene TRBV3-2) and TRBJ2-1; D is possibly TRBD2 (5 bases). The receptor's source is an adult who received the MenACWY meningococcal vaccine as a control. The CDR3 sequence: CASSQSRGREGLNEQFF. The CDR3 bases are TGTGCCAGCAGCCAATCAAGAGGGCGAGAAGGCTTGAATGAGCAGTTCTTC.